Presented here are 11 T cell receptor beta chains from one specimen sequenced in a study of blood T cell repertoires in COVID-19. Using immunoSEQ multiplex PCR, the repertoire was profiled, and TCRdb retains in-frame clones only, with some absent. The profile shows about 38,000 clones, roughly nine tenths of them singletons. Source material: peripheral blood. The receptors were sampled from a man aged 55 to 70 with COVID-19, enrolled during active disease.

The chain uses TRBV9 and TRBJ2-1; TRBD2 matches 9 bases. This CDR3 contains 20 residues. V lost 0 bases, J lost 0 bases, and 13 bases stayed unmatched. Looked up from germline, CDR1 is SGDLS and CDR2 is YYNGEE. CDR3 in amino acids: CASSVELAGAGGSSYNEQFF. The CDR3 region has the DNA TGTGCCAGCAGCGTAGAGTTAGCGGGGGCTGGGGGTAGCTCCTACAATGAGCAGTTCTTC.

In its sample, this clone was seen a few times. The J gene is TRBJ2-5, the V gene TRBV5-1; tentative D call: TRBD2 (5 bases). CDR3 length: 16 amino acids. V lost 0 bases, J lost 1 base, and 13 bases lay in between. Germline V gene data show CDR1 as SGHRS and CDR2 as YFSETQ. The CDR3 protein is CASSLGWTGSQETQYF. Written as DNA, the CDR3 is TGCGCCAGCAGCTTGGGATGGACGGGGAGCCAAGAGACCCAGTACTTC.

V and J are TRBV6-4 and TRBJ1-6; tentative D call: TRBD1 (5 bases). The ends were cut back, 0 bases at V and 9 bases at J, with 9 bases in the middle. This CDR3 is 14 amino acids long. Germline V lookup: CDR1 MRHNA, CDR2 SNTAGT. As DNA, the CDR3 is TGTGCCAGCAGTGACTCATGGGGCGGTTCACCCCTCCACTTT. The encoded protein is CASSDSWGGSPLHF.

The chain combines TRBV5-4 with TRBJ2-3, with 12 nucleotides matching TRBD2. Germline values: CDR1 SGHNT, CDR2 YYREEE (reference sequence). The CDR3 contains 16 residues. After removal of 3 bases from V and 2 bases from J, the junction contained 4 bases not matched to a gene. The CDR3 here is CASSSRTSGTTDTQYF. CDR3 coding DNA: TGTGCCAGCAGCTCCAGGACTAGCGGGACCACAGATACGCAGTATTTT.

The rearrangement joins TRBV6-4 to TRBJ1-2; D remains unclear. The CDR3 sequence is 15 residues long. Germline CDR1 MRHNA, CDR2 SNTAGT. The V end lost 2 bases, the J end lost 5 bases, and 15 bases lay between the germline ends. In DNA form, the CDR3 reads TGTGCCAGCAGTGACGGTGGCGGTGGCTCGTATGGCTACACCTTC. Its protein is CASSDGGGGSYGYTF.

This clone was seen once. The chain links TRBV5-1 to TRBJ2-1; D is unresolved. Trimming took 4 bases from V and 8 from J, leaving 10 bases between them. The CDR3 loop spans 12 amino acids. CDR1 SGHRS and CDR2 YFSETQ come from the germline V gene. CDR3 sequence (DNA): TGCGCCAGCAGCCCGGAGCTAGATGAGCAGTTCTTC. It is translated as CASSPELDEQFF.

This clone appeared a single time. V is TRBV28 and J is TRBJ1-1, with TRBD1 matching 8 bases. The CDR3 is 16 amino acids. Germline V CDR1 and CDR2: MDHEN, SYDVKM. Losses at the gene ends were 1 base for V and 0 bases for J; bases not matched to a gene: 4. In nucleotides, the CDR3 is TGTGCCAGCAGTTTATCCAGGGACAGGCTGAACACTGAAGCTTTCTTT. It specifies CASSLSRDRLNTEAFF.

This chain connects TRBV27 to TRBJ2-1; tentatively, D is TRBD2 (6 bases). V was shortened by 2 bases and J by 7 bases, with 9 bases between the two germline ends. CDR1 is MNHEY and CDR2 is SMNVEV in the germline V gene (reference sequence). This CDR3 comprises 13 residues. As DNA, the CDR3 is TGTGCCAGCAGTTTACCTGGGACTAATGAGCAGTTCTTC. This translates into CASSLPGTNEQFF.

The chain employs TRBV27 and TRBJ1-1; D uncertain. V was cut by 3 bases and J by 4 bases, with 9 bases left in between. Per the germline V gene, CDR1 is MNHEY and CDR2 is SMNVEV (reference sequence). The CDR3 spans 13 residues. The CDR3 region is CASSFRRVTEAFF. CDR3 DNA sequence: TGTGCCAGCAGTTTCAGGAGGGTCACTGAAGCTTTCTTT.

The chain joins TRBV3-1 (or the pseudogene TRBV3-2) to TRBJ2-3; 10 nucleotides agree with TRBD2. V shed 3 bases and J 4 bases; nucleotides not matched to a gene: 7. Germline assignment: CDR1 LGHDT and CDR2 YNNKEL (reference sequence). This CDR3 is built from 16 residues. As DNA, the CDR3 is TGTGCCAGCAGCCAGTGGGATCTAGCGGGAGCAGATACGCAGTATTTT. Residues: CASSQWDLAGADTQYF.

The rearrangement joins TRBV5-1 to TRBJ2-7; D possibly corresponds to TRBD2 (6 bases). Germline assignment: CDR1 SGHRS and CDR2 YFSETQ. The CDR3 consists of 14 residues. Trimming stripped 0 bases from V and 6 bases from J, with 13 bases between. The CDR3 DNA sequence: TGCGCCAGCAGCTTGGCGGGAGCAGTCTCCGAGCAGTACTTC. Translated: CASSLAGAVSEQYF.